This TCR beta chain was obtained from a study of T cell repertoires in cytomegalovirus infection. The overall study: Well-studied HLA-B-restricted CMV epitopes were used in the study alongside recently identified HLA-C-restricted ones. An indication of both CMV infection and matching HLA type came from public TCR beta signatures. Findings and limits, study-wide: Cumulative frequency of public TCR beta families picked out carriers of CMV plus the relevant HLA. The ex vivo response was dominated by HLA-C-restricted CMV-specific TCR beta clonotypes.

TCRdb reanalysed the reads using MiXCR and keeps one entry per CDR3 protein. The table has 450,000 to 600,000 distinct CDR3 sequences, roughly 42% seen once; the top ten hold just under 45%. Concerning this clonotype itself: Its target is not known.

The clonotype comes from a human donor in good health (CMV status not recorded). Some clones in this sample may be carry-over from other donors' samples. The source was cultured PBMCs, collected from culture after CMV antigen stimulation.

The CDR3 bases are TGCGCCAGCAGCCCACGGACAGGGAATGAAAAACTGTTTTTT. Encoded protein: CASSPRTGNEKLFF. V gene TRBV4-1 combines with J gene TRBJ1-4; the match to TRBD1 covers 8 bases. Germline V gene data show CDR1 as MGHRA and CDR2 as YSYEKL. The CDR3 spans 14 residues. V gave up 4 bases and J gave up 5 bases; unmatched junction bases: 3.